The text below deals with one T cell receptor beta chain. The CDR3 has 14 amino acids. The germline CDR1 and CDR2 sequences are MDHEN and SYDVKM. The junction had 8 bases not matched to a gene; V was cut back by 5 bases and J by 6 bases. Here immunoSEQ multiplex PCR was the method, and the copy in TCRdb shows in-frame clones only, minus some. This sample carries about 76,000 clones, around four fifths of them seen once, and the ten largest clones take over 2.5%. These data originate in a study of T cell clones after liver transplantation. Across the whole study: Immunosuppression withdrawal was tried within 2 years after liver transplantation in this trial. Timepoints were pre-transplant, pre-withdrawal, and after withdrawal was completed or failed. Tolerant meant at least one year fully off immunosuppression without liver enzymes above twice normal.

The sequencing used CD4+ T cells from blood, collected at the 22-month timepoint. This receptor was identified in a human patient who received a liver transplant. The graft donor may have contributed some T cells. This chain connects TRBV28 to TRBJ2-7; 9 bases agree with TRBD1. CDR3 amino acids: CASSPLGQGGEQYF. The DNA for the CDR3 is TGTGCCAGCAGTCCCCTGGGACAGGGAGGCGAGCAGTACTTC. Variable domain in full (rest from reference TRBV28 and TRBJ2-7): DVKVTQSSRYLVKRTGEKVFLECVQDMDHENMFWYRQDPGLGLRLIYFSYDVKMKEKGDIPEGYSVSREKKERFSLILESASTNQTSMYLCASSPLGQGGEQYFGPGTRLTVT.